One sample yielded the 8 T cell receptor beta chains listed below, sequenced in a study of T cell responses to AZD1222 COVID-19 vaccine. Only in-frame clones appear in the TCRdb table, and some are missing; sequencing was by immunoSEQ multiplex PCR. The table lists approximately 70,000 clones, more than 80% of them singletons, with under 3% in the top ten. The sequencing used peripheral blood, collected on day 0 of AZD1222 vaccination. The receptors were gathered from an adult in good health.

To note about this clone: Different DNA sequences within this sample yield the same CDR3. This chain uses TRBV7-2 with TRBJ2-5; TRBD1 is a possible D gene (7 bases). Germline V gives CDR1 SGHTA, CDR2 FQGNSA. V lost 3 bases and J 2 bases, leaving 10 bases between the germline ends. The CDR3 spans 14 residues. The CDR3 DNA follows: TGTGCCAGCAGCTTGTCAGGGGGGCAAGAGACCCAGTACTTC. Its translation is CASSLSGGQETQYF.

The chain combines TRBV9 with TRBJ2-3; the match to TRBD2 covers 12 bases. CDR1 and CDR2 from the germline V gene are SGDLS and YYNGEE. The CDR3 sequence is 16 residues long. J lost 4 bases, V lost 4 bases, and 7 bases had no gene match. The CDR3 coding sequence is TGTGCCAGCAGCTCACCTAGCGGGAGGGAGCCAGATACGCAGTATTTT. Translating gives CASSSPSGREPDTQYF.

This chain uses TRBV2 with TRBJ2-1, with a weak D call TRBD2 (6 bases). V dropped 4 bases and J dropped 8 bases, with 21 bases sitting between them. The CDR3 has 16 residues. In germline, CDR1 is SNHLY, CDR2 FYNNEI. The CDR3 region has the DNA TGTGCCAGCAGTGGAGTTGGCGGGATTGTTTTGGATGAGCAGTTCTTC. Amino acid sequence: CASSGVGGIVLDEQFF.

The chain has TRBV14 and TRBJ2-1, with D hard to call. The CDR3 extends over 11 amino acids. Germline V gives CDR1 SGHDN, CDR2 FVKESK. Trimming took 5 bases from V and 3 from J, leaving 2 bases between them. In DNA form, the CDR3 reads TGTGCCAGCAGCGACTACAATGAGCAGTTCTTC. Translation gives CASSDYNEQFF.

The rearrangement links TRBV4-2 to TRBJ2-3; a weak D match, TRBD2 (5 bases). With 2 bases removed from V and 11 bases from J, the gap between germline ends came to 17 bases. Germline CDR1 LGHNA, CDR2 YNFKEQ. The CDR3 loop spans 14 amino acids. The DNA for the CDR3 is TGTGCCAGCAGCCAACCCATAGCGAAGGGCGGGCAGTATTTT. Its translation is CASSQPIAKGGQYF.

The chain employs TRBV27 and TRBJ2-1; 12 bases are a match to TRBD2. The CDR3 is made up of 17 amino acids. The V segment lost 5 bases and the J segment 2 bases; nucleotides outside the gene matches: 7. Germline loops: CDR1 MNHEY, CDR2 SMNVEV (reference sequence). The CDR3 loop reads CASSRLAGEGAYNEQFF. The CDR3 DNA reads TGTGCCAGCAGTCGACTAGCGGGAGAGGGGGCCTACAATGAGCAGTTCTTC.

The chain has TRBV7-3 and TRBJ2-2; D possibly matches TRBD1 or TRBD2 (6 bases each). Germline V gene sequence: CDR1 SGHTA, CDR2 FQGTGA. CDR3 size: 15 residues. Trimming stripped 2 bases from V and 6 bases from J, with 13 bases between. The CDR3 DNA is TGTGCCAGCAGCTTAGGTCGGGGGCCCGCCGGGGAGCTGTTTTTT. Translated: CASSLGRGPAGELFF.

The chain joins TRBV7-3 to TRBJ1-2; D is perhaps TRBD1 (5 bases). V shed 2 bases and J shed 8 bases, with 12 bases lying between them. The CDR3 has 13 residues. CDR1 and CDR2 (germline): SGHTA, FQGTGA. The CDR3 reads CASSLGRDGGYTF. CDR3 DNA: TGTGCCAGCAGCTTAGGGAGGGACGGCGGCTACACCTTC.